The T cell receptor beta chain described here comes from a study of CD8+CD57+ T cells in acquired aplastic anemia. Template material for TCR beta VDJ and CDR3 profiling consisted of genomic DNA. In TCRdb, the reads were re-called with MiXCR into one record per CDR3 protein. The repertoire holds around 220,000 distinct CDR3 sequences, with less than 60% as singletons. Those patients picked for sequencing had displayed CD8+CD57+ cell expansion on flow cytometry. Per germline, CDR1 SQVTM and CDR2 ANQGSEA. The CDR3 is 13 amino acids. The germline V and J ends were trimmed by 1 base and 4 bases, with 10 bases remaining between them.

The rearrangement joins TRBV29-1 to TRBJ1-2; maybe TRBD1 (5 bases). This TCR was recovered from a human donor with aplastic anemia. The specimen sequenced was sorted CD4+, CD8+, or CD8+CD57+ T cells (not recorded which) from PBMCs. CDR3 bases: TGCAGCGTTGAAGGTTCAGGGCTCTATGGCTACACCTTC. Protein: CSVEGSGLYGYTF.